Presented here are 12 T cell receptor beta chains from one specimen sequenced in a study of monozygotic twins with inflammatory bowel disease. Reanalyzing the 5' RACE reads, TCRdb keeps one entry per CDR3 protein, without DNA. Its clone listing holds approximately 150,000 distinct CDR3 sequences. The sequenced sample consisted of blood. All receptors derive from a human donor with ulcerative colitis or Crohn's disease, or a healthy co-twin of an affected twin (not recorded which).

The rearrangement uses TRBV15 and TRBJ1-6. From germline, CDR1 is LNHNV and CDR2 YYDKDF (reference sequence). The CDR3 is 17 amino acids. CDR3 amino acids: CATSRRTARAYNSPLHF.

The chain employs TRBV7-9 and TRBJ2-4; the TRBD2 assignment by TCRdb is unverifiable without DNA. This CDR3 contains 13 residues. Germline V gene data show CDR1 as SEHNR and CDR2 as FQNEAQ (reference sequence). This CDR3 reads CASSAGTVDIQYF. The whole variable domain, remainder taken from reference TRBV7-9 and TRBJ2-4, is DTGVSQNPRHKITKRGQNVTFRCDPISEHNRLYWYRQTLGQGPEFLTYFQNEAQLEKSRLLSDRFSAERPKGSFSTLEIQRTEQGDSAMYLCASSAGTVDIQYFGAGTRLSVL.

The chain links TRBV18 to TRBJ2-5; there is no DNA to check the TCRdb D call of TRBD1. Germline values: CDR1 KGHSH, CDR2 LQKENI. The CDR3 is 15 residues long. Here the CDR3 reads CASSPRVAGQETQYF.

This rearrangement joins TRBV6-2 or TRBV6-3 to TRBJ2-2; TCRdb indicates TRBD1, and absent DNA this call remains unverified. Germline V gene data show CDR1 as MNHEY and CDR2 as SVGEGT. The CDR3 loop spans 14 amino acids. The CDR3 region is CASSPDRPTGELFF.

This chain links TRBV11-2 with TRBJ1-5. This CDR3 contains 14 residues. CDR1 is SGHAT and CDR2 is FQNNGV in the germline V gene. CDR3 loop: CASSLAGYRQPQHF.

J is TRBJ1-6 and V is TRBV18. This CDR3 spans 15 amino acids. CDR1 is KGHSH, CDR2 LQKENI, per germline. CDR3 region: CASSPESYYNSPLHF.

The chain couples TRBV12-3 or TRBV12-4 to TRBJ2-1; TCRdb lists TRBD1, though no DNA is available to test this call. CDR3 length equals 12 residues. The CDR3 sequence: CASRGVINEQLF.

The gene calls are TRBV5-1 and TRBJ2-3; TCRdb's assignment of TRBD1 cannot be checked, as there is no DNA. The CDR3 runs 16 residues. The germline V gene encodes CDR1 SGHRS and CDR2 YFSETQ. CDR3 amino acids: CASSGRTGTTTDTQYF.

The rearrangement uses TRBV4-1 and TRBJ2-5; there is no DNA to check the TCRdb D call of TRBD2. This CDR3 region has 16 residues. CDR1 is MGHRA and CDR2 is YSYEKL in the germline V gene. CDR3 protein: CASRSRLAGGLETQYF.

The chain uses TRBV25-1 and TRBJ2-2; TCRdb proposes TRBD1, but this gene call is untestable without DNA. Germline-derived CDR1 and CDR2 are MGHDK and SYGVNS. CDR3 length: 13 amino acids. The chain's CDR3 is CASWDRATGELFF.

The chain recombines TRBV5-1 with TRBJ2-5; with no DNA, the TCRdb D assignment of TRBD2 cannot be verified. There are 13 residues in the CDR3. Germline V gene lookup returns CDR1 SGHRS and CDR2 YFSETQ. This chain's CDR3 is CASSYSGVETQYF.

The rearrangement joins TRBV6-2 or TRBV6-3 to TRBJ2-3; TCRdb proposes TRBD2, but this gene call is untestable without DNA. The CDR3 has 20 amino acids. CDR1 MNHEY and CDR2 SVGEGT come from the germline V gene. This chain's CDR3 is CASSYSSDRWRGGGTDTQYF.